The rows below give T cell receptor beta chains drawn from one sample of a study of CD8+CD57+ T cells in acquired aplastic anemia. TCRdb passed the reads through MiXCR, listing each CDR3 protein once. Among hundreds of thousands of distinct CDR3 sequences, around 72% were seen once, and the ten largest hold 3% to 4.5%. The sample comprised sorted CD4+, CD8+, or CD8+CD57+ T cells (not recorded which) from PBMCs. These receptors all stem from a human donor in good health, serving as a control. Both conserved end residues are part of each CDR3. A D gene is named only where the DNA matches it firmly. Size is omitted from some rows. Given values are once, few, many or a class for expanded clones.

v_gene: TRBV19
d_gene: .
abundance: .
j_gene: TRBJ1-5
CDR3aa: CASHRTGAYEPQHF
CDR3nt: TGTGCCAGCCACAGGACCGGGGCCTATGAGCCCCAGCACTTT

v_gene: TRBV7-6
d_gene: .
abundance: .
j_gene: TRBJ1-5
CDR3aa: CASNPSGGETQHF
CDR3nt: TGCGCCAGCAACCCTAGCGGGGGAGAGACCCAGCATTTT

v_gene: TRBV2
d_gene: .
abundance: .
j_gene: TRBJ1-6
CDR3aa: CASSPSGQTRSPLHF
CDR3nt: TGTGCCAGCAGTCCCAGTGGGCAAACAAGATCACCCCTCCACTTT

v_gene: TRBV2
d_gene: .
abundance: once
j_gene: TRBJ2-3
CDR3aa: CASSERPGVSTDTQYF
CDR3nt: TGTGCCAGCAGTGAAAGACCTGGTGTTAGCACAGATACGCAGTATTTT

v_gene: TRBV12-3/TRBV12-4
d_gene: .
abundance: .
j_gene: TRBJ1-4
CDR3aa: CASRPMVELFF
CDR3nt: TGTGCCAGCAGGCCGATGGTGGAACTGTTTTTT

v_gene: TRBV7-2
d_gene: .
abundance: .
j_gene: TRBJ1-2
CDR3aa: CASTHGDYGYTF
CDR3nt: TGTGCCAGCACCCACGGGGACTATGGCTACACCTTC

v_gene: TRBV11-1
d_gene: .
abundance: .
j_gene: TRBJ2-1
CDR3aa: CASSEAIGVNEQFF
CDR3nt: TGTGCCAGCAGCGAGGCCATAGGGGTCAATGAGCAGTTCTTC

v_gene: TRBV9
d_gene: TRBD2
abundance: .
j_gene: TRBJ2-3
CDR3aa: CASSVSGGTDTQYF
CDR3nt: TGTGCCAGCAGCGTCAGCGGGGGCACAGATACGCAGTATTTT

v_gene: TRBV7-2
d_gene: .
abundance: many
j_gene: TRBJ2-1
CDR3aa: CASSPDSTERVYNEQFF
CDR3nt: TGTGCCAGCAGCCCTGATTCAACTGAGCGGGTATACAATGAGCAGTTCTTC

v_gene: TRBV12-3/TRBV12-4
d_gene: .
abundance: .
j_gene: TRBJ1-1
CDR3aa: CASSTELEWGTEAFF
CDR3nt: TGTGCCAGCAGTACAGAGCTGGAGTGGGGGACTGAAGCTTTCTTT

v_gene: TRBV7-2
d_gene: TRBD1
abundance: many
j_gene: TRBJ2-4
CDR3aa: CASSLAGGQGAKNIQYF
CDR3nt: TGTGCCAGCAGCTTAGCGGGGGGACAGGGAGCCAAAAACATTCAGTACTTC

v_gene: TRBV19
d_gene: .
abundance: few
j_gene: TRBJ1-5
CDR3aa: CASQGIGAGNQPQHF
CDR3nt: TGTGCCAGTCAGGGCATTGGGGCAGGGAATCAGCCCCAGCATTTT

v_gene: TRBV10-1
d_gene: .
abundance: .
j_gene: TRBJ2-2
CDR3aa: CASSPSGADTGELFF
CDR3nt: TGCGCCAGCAGTCCATCAGGGGCTGACACCGGGGAGCTGTTTTTT

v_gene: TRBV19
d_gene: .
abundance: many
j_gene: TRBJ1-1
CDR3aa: CASSTYREGTEAFF
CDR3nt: TGTGCCAGTAGTACCTACCGGGAGGGGACTGAAGCTTTCTTT

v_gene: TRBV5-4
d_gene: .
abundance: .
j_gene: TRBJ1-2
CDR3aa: CASSFPGRNYGYTF
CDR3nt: TGTGCCAGCAGCTTCCCCGGACGTAACTATGGCTACACCTTC

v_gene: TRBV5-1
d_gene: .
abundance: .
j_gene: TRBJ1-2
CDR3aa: CASRTEYCGYTF
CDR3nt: TGCGCCAGCAGAACAGAGTACTGTGGCTACACCTTC

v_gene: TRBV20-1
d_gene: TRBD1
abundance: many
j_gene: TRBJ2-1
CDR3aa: CSAYQGAQSEQFF
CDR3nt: TGCAGTGCTTACCAGGGGGCGCAAAGTGAGCAGTTCTTC

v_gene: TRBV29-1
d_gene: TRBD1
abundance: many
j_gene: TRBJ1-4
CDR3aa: CSVVLGGTGVEKLFF
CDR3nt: TGCAGCGTTGTTCTTGGCGGGACAGGGGTTGAAAAACTGTTTTTT

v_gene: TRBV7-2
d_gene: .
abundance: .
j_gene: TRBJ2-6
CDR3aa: CASSIAGGQGGNQTF
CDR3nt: TGTGCCAGCAGCATAGCGGGCGGACAGGGCGGCAACCAGACTTTC

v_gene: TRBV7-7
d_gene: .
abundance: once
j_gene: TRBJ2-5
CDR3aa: CASSLARGGAKTHYF
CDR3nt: TGTGCCAGCAGCTTAGCAAGAGGGGGGGCGAAGACCCACTACTTC

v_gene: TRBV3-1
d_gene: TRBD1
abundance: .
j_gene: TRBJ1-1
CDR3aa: CASSLSDRGSTEAFF
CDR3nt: TGTGCCAGCAGCCTTAGCGACAGGGGAAGTACTGAAGCTTTCTTT

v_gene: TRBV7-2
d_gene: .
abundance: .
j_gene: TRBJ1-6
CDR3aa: CASSPAANTGEPLHF
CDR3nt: TGTGCCAGCAGCCCAGCGGCGAACACCGGGGAGCCCCTTCACTTT

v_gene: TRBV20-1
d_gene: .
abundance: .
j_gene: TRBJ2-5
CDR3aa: CSASDPPRLGQETQYF
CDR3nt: TGCAGTGCTAGTGATCCGCCCCGGCTAGGCCAAGAGACCCAGTACTTC

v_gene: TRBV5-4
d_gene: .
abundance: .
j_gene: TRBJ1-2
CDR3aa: CASSYRSGNYGYTF
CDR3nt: TGTGCCAGCAGTTACAGGTCTGGAAACTATGGCTACACCTTC

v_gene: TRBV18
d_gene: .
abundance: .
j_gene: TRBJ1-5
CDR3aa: CASSPTGGNQPQHF
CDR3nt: TGTGCCAGCTCACCAACCGGGGGCAATCAGCCCCAGCATTTT

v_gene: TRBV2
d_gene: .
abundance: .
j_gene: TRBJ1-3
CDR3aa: CASGATTGNTIYF
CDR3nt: TGTGCCAGCGGTGCGACTACCGGAAACACCATATATTTT

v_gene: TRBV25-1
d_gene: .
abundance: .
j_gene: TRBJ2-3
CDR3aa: CASSRTDTQYF
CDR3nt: TGTGCCAGCAGTAGGACAGATACGCAGTATTTT

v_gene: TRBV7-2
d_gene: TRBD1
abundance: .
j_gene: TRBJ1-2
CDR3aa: CASSSRTGQSPGNTF
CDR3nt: TGTGCCAGCAGCTCCCGGACAGGGCAGAGCCCTGGAAACACCTTC

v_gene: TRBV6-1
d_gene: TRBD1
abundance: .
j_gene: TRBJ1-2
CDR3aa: CASSLGTGTGYTF
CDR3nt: TGTGCCAGCAGTCTCGGGACAGGGACTGGCTACACCTTC

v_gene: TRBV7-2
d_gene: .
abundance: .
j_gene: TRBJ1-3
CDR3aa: CASSYVGASTQNIYF
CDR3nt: TGTGCCAGCAGCTACGTCGGCGCGTCCACGCAGAACATTTATTTT

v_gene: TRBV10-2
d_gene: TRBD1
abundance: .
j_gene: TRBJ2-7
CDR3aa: CASKPGQGATTQEQYF
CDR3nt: TGTGCCAGCAAACCGGGACAGGGAGCGACCACACAGGAGCAGTACTTC

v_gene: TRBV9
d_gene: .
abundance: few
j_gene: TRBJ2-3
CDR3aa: CASSVQGEGLVDTQYF
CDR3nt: TGTGCCAGCAGCGTACAGGGGGAGGGCCTCGTGGATACGCAGTATTTT

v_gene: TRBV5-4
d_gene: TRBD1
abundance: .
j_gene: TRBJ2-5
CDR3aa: CASSADRTETQYF
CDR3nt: TGTGCCAGTAGTGCGGACAGGACAGAGACCCAGTACTTC

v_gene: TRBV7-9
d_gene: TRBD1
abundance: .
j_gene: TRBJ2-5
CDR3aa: CASSPKGQGADGETQYF
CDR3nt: TGTGCCAGCAGCCCCAAGGGCCAGGGGGCGGACGGAGAGACCCAGTACTTC

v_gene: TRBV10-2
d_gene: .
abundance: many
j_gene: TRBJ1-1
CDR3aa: CASSDPQGLSTEAFF
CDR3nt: TGCGCCAGCAGTGACCCCCAGGGGCTGAGCACTGAAGCTTTCTTT

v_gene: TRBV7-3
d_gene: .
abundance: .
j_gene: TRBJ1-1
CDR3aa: CASSGTRNTEAYF
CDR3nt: TGTGCCAGCAGCGGAACGAGGAACACTGAAGCCTATTTT

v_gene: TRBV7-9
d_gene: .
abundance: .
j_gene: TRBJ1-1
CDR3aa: CASSRDEGGETNQAFF
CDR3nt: TGTGCCAGCAGCAGAGATGAGGGAGGGGAGACGAATCAGGCTTTCTTT

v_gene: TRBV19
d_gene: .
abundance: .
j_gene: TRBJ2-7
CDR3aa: CASSISASYEQYF
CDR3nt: TGTGCCAGTAGTATTTCCGCGTCTTACGAGCAGTACTTC

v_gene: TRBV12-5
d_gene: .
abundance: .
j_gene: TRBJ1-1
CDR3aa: CASGFPGVTEAFF
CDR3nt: TGTGCTAGTGGTTTCCCAGGGGTTACTGAAGCTTTCTTT

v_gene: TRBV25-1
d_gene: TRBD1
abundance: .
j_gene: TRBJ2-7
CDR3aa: CASSGRQGVLFYEQYF
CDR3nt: TGTGCCAGCAGTGGCAGACAGGGGGTACTATTTTACGAGCAGTACTTC

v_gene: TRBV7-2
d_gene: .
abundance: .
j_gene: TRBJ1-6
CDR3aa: CASSQYTTYGQYFHF
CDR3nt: TGTGCCAGCAGCCAATATACAACTTACGGACAGTACTTCCACTTT

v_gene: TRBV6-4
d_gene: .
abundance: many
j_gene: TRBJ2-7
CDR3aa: CASRDGSYEQYF
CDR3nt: TGTGCCAGCAGAGACGGCTCCTACGAGCAGTACTTC

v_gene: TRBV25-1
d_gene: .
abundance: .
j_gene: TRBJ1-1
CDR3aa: CASSQTGAAEASF
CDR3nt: TGTGCCAGCAGCCAAACGGGGGCTGCCGAAGCTTCCTTT

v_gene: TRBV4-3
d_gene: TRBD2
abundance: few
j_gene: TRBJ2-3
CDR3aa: CASSQDPASGGFGTDTQYF
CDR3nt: TGCGCCAGCAGCCAGGATCCTGCTAGCGGGGGTTTCGGCACAGATACGCAGTATTTT

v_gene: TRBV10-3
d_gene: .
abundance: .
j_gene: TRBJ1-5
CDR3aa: CAISEEGGAGNQPQHF
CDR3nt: TGTGCCATCAGTGAGGAGGGGGGCGCGGGCAATCAGCCCCAGCATTTT

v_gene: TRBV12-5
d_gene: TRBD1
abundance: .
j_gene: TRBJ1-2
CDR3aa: CASLSRLGQGFGYTF
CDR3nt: TGTGCTAGCCTATCAAGGTTGGGACAGGGGTTTGGCTACACCTTC

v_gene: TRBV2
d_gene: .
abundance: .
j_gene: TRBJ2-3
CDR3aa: CASSVGYTQYF
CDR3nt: TGTGCCAGCAGTGTTGGTTATACGCAGTATTTT

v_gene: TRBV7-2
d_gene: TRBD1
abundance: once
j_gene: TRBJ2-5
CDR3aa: CASSPRTGPRYF
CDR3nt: TGTGCCAGCAGCCCAAGGACAGGGCCCCGGTACTTC